A selection of T cell receptor beta chains follows, all from one sample in a study of cytomegalovirus exposure and HLA in healthy donors. Method: immunoSEQ multiplex PCR; TCRdb's copy keeps in-frame clones and lacks some. The table lists about 130,000 clones, 85% to 90% of them singletons. Material for sequencing was PBMCs. The receptors were gathered from a woman between 18 and 30 years old in good health and CMV-seronegative. CDR3s include the opening cysteine and the closing phenylalanine or tryptophan. D genes are given only for firm matches. Clone sizes are given selectively: once, few, many, or a class where the clone is expanded.

V gene	D gene	clone size	J gene	CDR3 protein	CDR3 DNA
TRBV6-1	-	-	TRBJ1-1	CASSEAADTEAFF	TGTGCCAGCAGTGAAGCAGCGGACACTGAAGCTTTCTTT
TRBV4-1	TRBD1	-	TRBJ1-1	CASSHPGQGSTEAFF	TGCGCCAGCAGCCACCCCGGACAGGGATCTACTGAAGCTTTCTTT
TRBV7-6	-	-	TRBJ1-1	CASSLVRGNTEAFF	TGTGCCAGCAGCTTAGTGCGGGGGAACACTGAAGCTTTCTTT
TRBV10-1	TRBD2	-	TRBJ2-1	CASSRSTGGNNEQFF	TGCGCCAGCAGTCGCTCGACGGGGGGGAACAATGAGCAGTTCTTC
TRBV29-1	-	once	TRBJ1-5	CSYGQFVNQPQHF	TGCAGCTATGGCCAATTCGTTAATCAGCCCCAGCATTTT
TRBV4-1	TRBD2	once	TRBJ2-5	CASSQERGRETQYF	TGCGCCAGCAGCCAAGAGCGGGGGAGGGAGACCCAGTACTTC
TRBV5-5	TRBD1	-	TRBJ1-5	CASSFQGGLDQPQHF	TGTGCCAGCAGCTTTCAGGGGGGCTTGGATCAGCCCCAGCATTTT
TRBV7-3	TRBD1	-	TRBJ1-2	CASSPDRGNYGYTF	TGTGCCAGCAGCCCGGACAGGGGTAACTATGGCTACACCTTC
TRBV5-4	TRBD1	-	TRBJ2-3	CASSWTGSTDTQYF	TGTGCCAGCAGCTGGACAGGTAGCACAGATACGCAGTATTTT
TRBV10-3	-	-	TRBJ1-6	CATGDSYNSPLHF	TGTGCCACCGGGGACTCCTATAATTCACCCCTCCACTTT
TRBV6-5	-	-	TRBJ2-2	CASSYGVAENTGELFF	TGTGCCAGCAGTTACGGGGTAGCGGAGAACACCGGGGAGCTGTTTTTT
TRBV10-3	-	-	TRBJ2-3	CAISGVPDTQYF	TGTGCCATCTCCGGGGTCCCAGATACGCAGTATTTT
TRBV30	-	-	TRBJ1-2	CAWSVLQGTNYGYTF	TGTGCCTGGAGTGTACTACAGGGCACTAACTATGGCTACACCTTC
TRBV7-3	-	-	TRBJ2-1	CASSLYIRNEQFF	TGTGCCAGCAGCTTATATATTCGCAATGAGCAGTTCTTC
TRBV15	-	once	TRBJ1-5	CATGPGVLNQPQHF	TGTGCCACCGGGCCAGGCGTCCTTAATCAGCCCCAGCATTTT
TRBV7-9	TRBD1	-	TRBJ1-4	CASSDQGVLFF	TGTGCCAGCAGCGACCAGGGGGTACTGTTTTTT
TRBV6-5	-	-	TRBJ1-5	CASSSSVAYQPQHF	TGTGCCAGCAGTTCCTCAGTGGCCTATCAGCCCCAGCATTTT
TRBV9	TRBD1	-	TRBJ2-1	CASSATGTGINEQFF	TGTGCCAGCAGCGCAACCGGGACAGGGATCAATGAGCAGTTCTTC
TRBV2	TRBD1	-	TRBJ2-1	CASSESQGVQEQFF	TGTGCCAGCAGTGAATCACAGGGGGTGCAAGAGCAGTTCTTC
TRBV5-6	TRBD1	-	TRBJ1-2	CATHRGNYGYTF	TGTGCCACCCACAGGGGGAACTATGGCTACACCTTC
TRBV2	TRBD1	-	TRBJ1-6	CASSERKHRDRGSPLHF	TGTGCCAGCAGTGAGAGAAAACACCGGGACAGGGGCTCACCCCTCCACTTT
TRBV19	-	few	TRBJ1-6	CASSRPTGTRSSPLHF	TGTGCCAGTAGTCGCCCCACAGGCACTCGGAGTTCACCCCTCCACTTT
TRBV29-1	TRBD1	-	TRBJ2-1	CSVTTGWNYNEQFF	TGCAGCGTCACGACAGGGTGGAACTACAATGAGCAGTTCTTC
TRBV7-2	TRBD2	-	TRBJ2-3	CASSLAGGGDTQYF	TGTGCCAGCAGTCTAGCGGGGGGTGGAGATACGCAGTATTTT
TRBV29-1	TRBD1	-	TRBJ1-1	CSVVIGQGGTEAFF	TGCAGCGTTGTCATCGGACAGGGAGGGACTGAAGCTTTCTTT
TRBV4-1	-	-	TRBJ1-6	CASSQGRQDDSPLHF	TGCGCCAGCAGCCAAGGAAGACAAGACGATTCACCCCTCCACTTT
TRBV10-3	TRBD1	-	TRBJ2-7	CASHDRDDEQYF	TGTGCCAGCCACGACAGGGACGACGAGCAGTACTTC
TRBV5-4	-	-	TRBJ2-7	CASSTSGGSYEQYF	TGTGCCAGCAGCACATCGGGTGGCTCCTACGAGCAGTACTTC
TRBV6-5	TRBD1	few	TRBJ1-2	CASTSGQGMDGYTF	TGTGCCAGCACCTCGGGACAGGGGATGGATGGCTACACCTTC
TRBV5-4	-	-	TRBJ2-3	CASSSPSGRGRSDTQYF	TGTGCCAGCAGCTCCCCCAGCGGCAGAGGTCGATCAGATACGCAGTATTTT
TRBV19	TRBD1	-	TRBJ1-2	CASSGMTGNLDGYTF	TGTGCCAGTAGTGGAATGACAGGGAATTTAGATGGCTACACCTTC
TRBV7-6	TRBD2	-	TRBJ2-5	CASSWTSGKETQYF	TGTGCCAGCAGCTGGACTAGCGGGAAAGAGACCCAGTACTTC
TRBV18	-	-	TRBJ1-1	CASSPDTFNTEAFF	TGTGCCAGCTCACCGGACACGTTTAACACTGAAGCTTTCTTT
TRBV13	TRBD2	-	TRBJ2-3	CASSPPLAGGRDTQYF	TGTGCCAGCAGCCCCCCACTAGCGGGGGGGCGGGATACGCAGTATTTT
TRBV6-1	-	once	TRBJ2-2	CASRLPPGELFF	TGTGCCAGCAGACTCCCACCCGGGGAGCTGTTTTTT
TRBV10-2	TRBD2	-	TRBJ2-1	CASSTVLAGPYNEQFF	TGCGCCAGCAGTACCGTCCTAGCGGGCCCTTACAATGAGCAGTTCTTC
TRBV29-1	TRBD2	-	TRBJ2-7	CSVEDREGQGQYF	TGCAGCGTTGAAGATCGGGAGGGCCAGGGGCAGTACTTC
TRBV2	-	-	TRBJ1-1	CASSEALGGGTEAFF	TGTGCCAGCAGTGAAGCGCTGGGGGGAGGTACTGAAGCTTTCTTT
TRBV11-2	-	-	TRBJ1-1	CASSLRGHIESFF	TGTGCCAGCAGCCTACGGGGACATATCGAGTCTTTCTTT
TRBV9	-	-	TRBJ1-1	CASSAHPQGRNTEAFF	TGTGCCAGCAGCGCGCACCCACAGGGTCGGAACACTGAAGCTTTCTTT
TRBV5-6	-	-	TRBJ2-7	CASSLTPGYEQYF	TGTGCCAGCAGCTTGACGCCCGGCTACGAGCAGTACTTC
TRBV7-3	-	-	TRBJ1-1	CASSLQGLNTEAFF	TGTGCCAGCAGCCTACAGGGACTGAACACTGAAGCTTTCTTT
TRBV5-4	-	once	TRBJ2-7	CASSSPTGTSSYEQYF	TGTGCCAGCAGTTCTCCTACCGGGACATCATCCTACGAGCAGTACTTC
TRBV27	-	once	TRBJ2-5	CASSHMIGSGAETQYF	TGTGCCAGCAGTCATATGATAGGGTCGGGAGCGGAGACCCAGTACTTC
TRBV27	TRBD1	-	TRBJ2-3	CASRQGDTQYF	TGTGCCAGCAGACAGGGGGATACGCAGTATTTT
TRBV5-8	-	-	TRBJ1-2	CASSLTGIAGYTF	TGTGCCAGCAGCTTAACAGGGATAGCTGGCTACACCTTC
TRBV5-1	TRBD1	-	TRBJ1-1	CASSPIGTETEAFF	TGCGCCAGCAGCCCCATCGGGACAGAGACTGAAGCTTTCTTT
TRBV15	-	-	TRBJ1-1	CATSRDRGGAEAFF	TGTGCCACCAGCAGAGATCGGGGAGGGGCTGAAGCTTTCTTT
TRBV28	-	-	TRBJ1-2	CASSFPQDNYGYTF	TGTGCCAGCAGTTTCCCACAAGATAACTATGGCTACACCTTC
TRBV10-2	TRBD1	-	TRBJ1-5	CASSAGVRGSNQPQHF	TGCGCCAGCAGTGCGGGAGTCAGGGGGTCCAATCAGCCCCAGCATTTT
TRBV7-9	-	-	TRBJ1-4	CASSLYGGATNEKLFF	TGTGCCAGCAGCTTATACGGAGGCGCAACTAATGAAAAACTGTTTTTT
TRBV7-3	-	-	TRBJ1-1	CASSPQVTEAFF	TGTGCCAGCAGCCCGCAGGTCACTGAAGCTTTCTTT
TRBV2	-	-	TRBJ1-5	CASSDGGVGNQPQHF	TGTGCCAGCAGTGATGGGGGGGTCGGCAATCAGCCCCAGCATTTT
TRBV28	TRBD1	-	TRBJ1-3	CASSFSTGVPSGNTIYF	TGTGCCAGCAGTTTCTCAACAGGGGTCCCCTCTGGAAACACCATATATTTT
TRBV4-2	-	-	TRBJ1-4	CASSRSRINEKLFF	TGTGCCAGCAGCCGTAGCCGAATCAATGAAAAACTGTTTTTT
TRBV29-1	TRBD1	-	TRBJ1-2	CSVPGTGVHYGYTF	TGCAGCGTGCCCGGGACAGGGGTCCACTATGGCTACACCTTC